The clone carrying this TCR beta chain has a single count. The data belong to a study of control samples from healthy donors and cancer patients. Sequencing was performed with immunoSEQ multiplex PCR; in TCRdb, only in-frame clones are kept and a portion is missing. The table has just under 75,000 clones, about 90% seen once; the top ten hold 3.5% to 4%. Material for sequencing was blood. The source is a woman aged 45 to 65 in good health.

In DNA, the CDR3 is TGTGCCAGCAGCTTATTGGGCAGGGGGAATGGAAACACCATATATTTT. Translated: CASSLLGRGNGNTIYF. This chain joins TRBV7-9 and TRBJ1-3, with 7 bases aligning to TRBD1. The CDR3 sequence is 16 residues long. V was clipped by 2 bases and J by 3 bases; unmatched bases: 7. Germline CDR1 is SEHNR and CDR2 is FQNEAQ (reference sequence).